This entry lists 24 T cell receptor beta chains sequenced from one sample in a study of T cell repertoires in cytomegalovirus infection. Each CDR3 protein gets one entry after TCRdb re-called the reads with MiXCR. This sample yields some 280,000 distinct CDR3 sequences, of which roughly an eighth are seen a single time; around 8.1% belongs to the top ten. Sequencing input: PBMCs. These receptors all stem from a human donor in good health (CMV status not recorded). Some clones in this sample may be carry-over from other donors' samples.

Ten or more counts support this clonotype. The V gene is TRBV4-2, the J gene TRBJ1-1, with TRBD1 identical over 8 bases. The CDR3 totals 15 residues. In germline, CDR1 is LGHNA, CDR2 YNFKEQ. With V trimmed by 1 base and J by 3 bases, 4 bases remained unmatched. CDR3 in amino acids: CASSQVQGGYTEAFF. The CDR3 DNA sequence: TGTGCCAGCAGCCAAGTACAGGGGGGGTACACTGAAGCTTTCTTT.

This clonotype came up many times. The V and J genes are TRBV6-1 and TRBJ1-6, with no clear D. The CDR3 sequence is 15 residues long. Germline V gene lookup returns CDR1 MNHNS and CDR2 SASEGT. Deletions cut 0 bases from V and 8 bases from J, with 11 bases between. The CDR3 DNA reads TGTGCCAGCAGTGAAGCGCTCGTTTGGGATTCACCCCTCCACTTT. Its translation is CASSEALVWDSPLHF.

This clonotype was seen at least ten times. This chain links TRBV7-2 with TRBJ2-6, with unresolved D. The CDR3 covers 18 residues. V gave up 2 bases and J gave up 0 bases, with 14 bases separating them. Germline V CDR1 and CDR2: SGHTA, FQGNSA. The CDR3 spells CASSLIGVLSSGANVLTF. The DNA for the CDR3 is TGTGCCAGCAGCTTAATTGGGGTACTCTCCTCTGGGGCCAACGTCCTGACTTTC. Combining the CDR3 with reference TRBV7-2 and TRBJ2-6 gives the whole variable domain GAGVSQSPSNKVTEKGKDVELRCDPISGHTALYWYRQSLGQGLEFLIYFQGNSAPDKSGLPSDRFSAERTGGSVSTLTIQRTQQEDSAVYLCASSLIGVLSSGANVLTFGAGSRLTVL.

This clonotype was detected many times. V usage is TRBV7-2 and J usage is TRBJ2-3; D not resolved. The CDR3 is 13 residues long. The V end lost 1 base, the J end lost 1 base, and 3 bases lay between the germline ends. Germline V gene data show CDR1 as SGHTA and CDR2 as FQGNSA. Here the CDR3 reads CASSLGGTDTQYF. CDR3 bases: TGTGCCAGCAGCTTAGGCGGCACAGATACGCAGTATTTT.

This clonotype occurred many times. The CDR3 here is CASSLAPSGNTIYF. CDR3 in DNA: TGTGCCAGCAGCTTAGCCCCCTCTGGAAACACCATATATTTT. The chain recombines TRBV7-9 with TRBJ1-3; D ambiguous. Between the trimmed V and J ends, which lost 0 bases and 0 bases, there was a span of 3 bases. Germline V gene data show CDR1 as SEHNR and CDR2 as FQNEAQ (reference sequence). The CDR3 covers 14 residues.

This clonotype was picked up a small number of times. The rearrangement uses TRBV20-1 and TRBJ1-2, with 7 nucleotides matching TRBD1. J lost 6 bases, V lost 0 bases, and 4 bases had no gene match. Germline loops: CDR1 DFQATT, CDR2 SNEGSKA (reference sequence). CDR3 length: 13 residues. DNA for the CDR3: TGCAGTGCTAGAGATGGGACAGCCGATGGCTACACCTTC. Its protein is CSARDGTADGYTF.

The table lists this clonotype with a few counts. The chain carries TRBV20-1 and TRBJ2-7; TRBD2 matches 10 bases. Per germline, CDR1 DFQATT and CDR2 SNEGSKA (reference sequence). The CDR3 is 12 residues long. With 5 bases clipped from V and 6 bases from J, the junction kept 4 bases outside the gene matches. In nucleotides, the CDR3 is TGCAGTGCTGGAGCGGGAGGGGGCGAGCAGTACTTC. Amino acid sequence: CSAGAGGGEQYF.

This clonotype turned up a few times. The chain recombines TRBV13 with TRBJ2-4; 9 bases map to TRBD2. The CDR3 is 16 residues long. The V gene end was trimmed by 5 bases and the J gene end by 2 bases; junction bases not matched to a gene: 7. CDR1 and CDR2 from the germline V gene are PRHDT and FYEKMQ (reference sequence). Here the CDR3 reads CASSLTSGPTKNIQYF. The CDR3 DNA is TGTGCCAGCAGCCTTACTAGCGGGCCTACCAAAAACATTCAGTACTTC.

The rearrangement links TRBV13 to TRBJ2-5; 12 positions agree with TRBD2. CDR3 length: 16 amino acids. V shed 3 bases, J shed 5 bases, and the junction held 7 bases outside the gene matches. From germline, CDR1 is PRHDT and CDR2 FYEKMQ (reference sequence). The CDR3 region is CASSFSASGGAETQYF. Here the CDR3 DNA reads TGTGCCAGCAGCTTCTCCGCTAGCGGGGGGGCGGAGACCCAGTACTTC.

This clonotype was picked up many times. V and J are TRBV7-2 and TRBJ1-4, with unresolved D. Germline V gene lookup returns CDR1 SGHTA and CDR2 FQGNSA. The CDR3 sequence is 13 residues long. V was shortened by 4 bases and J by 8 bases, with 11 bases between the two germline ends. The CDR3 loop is CASSSTWGEKLFF. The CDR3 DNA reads TGTGCCAGCAGCTCCACCTGGGGAGAAAAACTGTTTTTT.

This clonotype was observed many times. CDR3 residues: CSAPGTENTGELFF. CDR3 coding DNA: TGCAGTGCTCCCGGGACAGAGAACACCGGGGAGCTGTTTTTT. V usage is TRBV20-1 and J usage is TRBJ2-2; 7 bases fit TRBD1. Germline loops: CDR1 DFQATT, CDR2 SNEGSKA (reference sequence). The CDR3 has 14 amino acids. Trimming took 5 bases from V and 1 from J; bases not matched to a gene: 4.

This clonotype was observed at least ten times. In DNA form, the CDR3 reads TGTGCCAGCCAGCGGGGGACAAATACGCAGTATTTT. It is translated as CASQRGTNTQYF. The chain couples TRBV2 to TRBJ2-3; 8 nucleotides match TRBD2. The V segment lost 8 bases and the J segment 7 bases; nucleotides outside the gene matches: 5. Germline lookup yields CDR1 SNHLY and CDR2 FYNNEI. This CDR3 is built from 12 residues.

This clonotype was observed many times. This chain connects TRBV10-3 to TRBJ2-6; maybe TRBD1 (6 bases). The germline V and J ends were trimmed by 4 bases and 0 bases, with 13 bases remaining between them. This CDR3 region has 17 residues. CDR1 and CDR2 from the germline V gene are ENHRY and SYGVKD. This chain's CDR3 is CAISATTGSSGANVLTF. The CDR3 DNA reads TGTGCCATCAGTGCGACCACAGGGAGCTCTGGGGCCAACGTCCTGACTTTC.

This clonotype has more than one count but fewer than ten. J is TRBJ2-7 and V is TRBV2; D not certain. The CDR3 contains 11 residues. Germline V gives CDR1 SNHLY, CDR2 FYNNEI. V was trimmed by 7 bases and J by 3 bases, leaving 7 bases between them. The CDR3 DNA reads TGTGCCAGCATGGCGGACTACGAGCAGTACTTC. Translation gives CASMADYEQYF.

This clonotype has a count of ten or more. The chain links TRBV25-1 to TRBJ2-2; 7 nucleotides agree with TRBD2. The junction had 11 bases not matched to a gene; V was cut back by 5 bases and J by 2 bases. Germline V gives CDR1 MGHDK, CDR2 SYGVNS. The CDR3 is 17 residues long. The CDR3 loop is CASSRENSGINTGELFF. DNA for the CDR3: TGTGCCAGCAGTAGGGAGAACAGCGGGATAAACACCGGGGAGCTGTTTTTT. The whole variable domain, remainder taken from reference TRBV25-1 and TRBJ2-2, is EADIYQTPRYLVIGTGKKITLECSQTMGHDKMYWYQQDPGMELHLIHYSYGVNSTEKGDLSSESTVSRIRTEHFPLTLESARPSHTSQYLCASSRENSGINTGELFFGEGSRLTVL.

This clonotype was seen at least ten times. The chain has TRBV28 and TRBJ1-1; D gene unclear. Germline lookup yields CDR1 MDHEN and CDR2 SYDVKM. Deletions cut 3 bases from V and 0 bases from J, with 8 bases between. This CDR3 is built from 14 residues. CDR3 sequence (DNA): TGTGCCAGCAGTTTGGCTCCGTTGAACACTGAAGCTTTCTTT. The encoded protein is CASSLAPLNTEAFF.

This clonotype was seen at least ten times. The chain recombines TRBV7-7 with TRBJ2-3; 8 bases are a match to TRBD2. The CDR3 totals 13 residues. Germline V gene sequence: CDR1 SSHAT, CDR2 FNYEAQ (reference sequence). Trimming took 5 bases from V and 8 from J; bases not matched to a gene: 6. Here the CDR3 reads CASSPGGGVTQYF. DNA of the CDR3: TGTGCCAGCAGCCCCGGGGGGGGGGTTACGCAGTATTTT.

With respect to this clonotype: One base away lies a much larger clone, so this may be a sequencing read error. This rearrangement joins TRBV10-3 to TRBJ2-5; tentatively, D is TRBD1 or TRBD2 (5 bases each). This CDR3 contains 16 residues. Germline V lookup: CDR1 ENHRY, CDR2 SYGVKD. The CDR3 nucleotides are TGTGCCATCAGTGAGTCGCTGGGACCCCAAGGAGAGCCCCAGTACTTC. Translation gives CAISESLGPQGEPQYF.

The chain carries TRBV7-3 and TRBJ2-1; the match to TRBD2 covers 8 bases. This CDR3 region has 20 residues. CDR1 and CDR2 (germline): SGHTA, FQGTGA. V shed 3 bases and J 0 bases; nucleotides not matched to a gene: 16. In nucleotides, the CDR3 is TGTGCCAGCAGCTTGACGGCGGCGGGAGGTAGGGGTCTCTCCTACAATGAGCAGTTCTTC. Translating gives CASSLTAAGGRGLSYNEQFF.

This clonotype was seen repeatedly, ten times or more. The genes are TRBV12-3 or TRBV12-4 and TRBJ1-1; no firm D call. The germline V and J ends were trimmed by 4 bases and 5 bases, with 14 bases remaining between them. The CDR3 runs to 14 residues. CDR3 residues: CASSSTTEPTEAFF. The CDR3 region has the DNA TGTGCCAGCAGTTCAACGACGGAACCAACTGAAGCTTTCTTT.

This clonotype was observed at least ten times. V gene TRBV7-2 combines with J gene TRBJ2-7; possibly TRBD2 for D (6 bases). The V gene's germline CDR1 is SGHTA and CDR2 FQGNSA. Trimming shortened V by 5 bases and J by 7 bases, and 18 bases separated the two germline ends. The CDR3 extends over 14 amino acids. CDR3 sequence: CASSPIASVPEQYF. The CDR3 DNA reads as TGTGCCAGCAGCCCCATCGCTAGCGTTCCTGAGCAGTACTTC.

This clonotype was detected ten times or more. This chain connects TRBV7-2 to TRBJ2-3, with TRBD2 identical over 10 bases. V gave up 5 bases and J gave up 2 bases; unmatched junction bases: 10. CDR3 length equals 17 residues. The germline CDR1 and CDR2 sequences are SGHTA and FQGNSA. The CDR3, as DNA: TGTGCCAGCAGCCTACGAGGGACTAGCGCAACCACAGATACGCAGTATTTT. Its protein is CASSLRGTSATTDTQYF.

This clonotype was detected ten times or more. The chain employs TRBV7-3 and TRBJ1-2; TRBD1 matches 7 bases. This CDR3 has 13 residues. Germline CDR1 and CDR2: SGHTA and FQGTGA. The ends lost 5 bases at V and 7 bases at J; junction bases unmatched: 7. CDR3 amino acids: CASSTDRAGGYTF. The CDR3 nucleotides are TGTGCCAGCAGCACAGACAGGGCCGGTGGCTACACCTTC.

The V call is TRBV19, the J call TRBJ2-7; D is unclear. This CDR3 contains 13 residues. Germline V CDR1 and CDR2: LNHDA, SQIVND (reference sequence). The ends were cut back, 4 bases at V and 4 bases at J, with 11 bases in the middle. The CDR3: CASSNGPGYEQYF. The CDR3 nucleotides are TGTGCCAGTAGTAATGGCCCAGGTTACGAGCAGTACTTC. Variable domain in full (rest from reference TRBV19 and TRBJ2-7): DGGITQSPKYLFRKEGQNVTLSCEQNLNHDAMYWYRQDPGQGLRLIYYSQIVNDFQKGDIAEGYSVSREKKESFPLTVTSAQKNPTAFYLCASSNGPGYEQYFGPGTRLTVT.